Reported below is one T cell receptor beta chain. The record originates from a study of shared clonotypes between healthy human individuals. CDR1 is SGHDN and CDR2 is FVKESK in the germline V gene. This CDR3 spans 13 amino acids. The germline V and J ends were trimmed by 0 bases and 8 bases, with 10 bases remaining between them. Using around 200 ng DNA, roughly 33,000 T cell genomes, the sorted-subset replicate PCRs were run. Measured with immunoSEQ multiplex PCR; TCRdb has only the in-frame clones, and not every one. In the table there are 1 million to 1.3 million clones, about four fifths of which are singletons.

Sequenced sample: memory CD4+ T cells from PBMCs. Subset defined: CD45RA-negative fraction. The V gene is TRBV14, the J gene TRBJ1-2; D ambiguous. The TCR was taken from a man aged 18 to 29 in good health. Some clones in this sample may be carry-over from other donors' samples. This CDR3 is CASSQDLYTGYTF. CDR3 DNA sequence: TGTGCCAGCAGCCAAGACCTTTACACGGGCTACACCTTC.